The present TCR beta chain was sequenced within a study of T cell responses to AZD1222 COVID-19 vaccine. This clone showed up just a few times. TCRdb keeps only in-frame clones here, not all; method: immunoSEQ multiplex PCR. Of around 90,000 clones listed, over 75% are singletons. This receptor was obtained from an adult in good health. The input for sequencing was peripheral blood, taken on day 0 of AZD1222 vaccination.

CDR3 in DNA: TGTGCCAGCAGCTTACAATCTAACTATGGCTACACCTTC. This gives the protein CASSLQSNYGYTF. The chain joins TRBV7-2 to TRBJ1-2, with D unclear. The V gene's germline CDR1 is SGHTA and CDR2 FQGNSA. The CDR3 totals 13 residues. The V end was cut by 2 bases, the J end by 0 bases, with 4 bases between.